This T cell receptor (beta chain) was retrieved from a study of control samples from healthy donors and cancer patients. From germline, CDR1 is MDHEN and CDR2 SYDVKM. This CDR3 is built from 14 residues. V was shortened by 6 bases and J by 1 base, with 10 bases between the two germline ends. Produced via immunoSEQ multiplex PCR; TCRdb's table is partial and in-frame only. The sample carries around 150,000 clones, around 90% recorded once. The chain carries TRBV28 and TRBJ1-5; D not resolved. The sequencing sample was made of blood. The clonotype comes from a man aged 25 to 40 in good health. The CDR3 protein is CASSLGRSNQPQHF. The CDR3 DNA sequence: TGTGCCAGCAGCTTGGGAAGGAGCAATCAGCCCCAGCATTTT.